The rows below give T cell receptor beta chains drawn from one sample of a study of shared clonotypes between healthy human individuals. Profiled with immunoSEQ multiplex PCR; TCRdb holds only in-frame clones, not every one. This table holds fewer than 1.6 million clones, approximately 98.5% found once. The sample comprised naive CD4+ T cells sorted from blood. The receptor set was obtained from a man aged 30-40 years in good health. Each CDR3 is given without its conserved first and last residue. Each record gives: D gene, J gene, V gene, CDR3 protein. A D gene is named only where the DNA matches it firmly.

>-|TRBJ1-5|TRBV29-1
SVGGANQPQH
>-|TRBJ2-1|TRBV27
ASSPTLLAGAYNEQF
>TRBD2|TRBJ2-6|TRBV6-4
ASKGTSDVLT
>TRBD1|TRBJ2-7|TRBV18
ASSPLATGGYEQY
>-|TRBJ1-3|TRBV11-2
ASSPDISGNTIY
>-|TRBJ1-2|TRBV5-8
ASSFAVYGYT
>-|TRBJ2-3|TRBV15
ATSDPYLSDTQY
>-|TRBJ2-1|TRBV6-1
ASSEAGAGYNEQF
>-|TRBJ2-1|TRBV27
ASETTNPKRPEF
>TRBD1|TRBJ2-3|TRBV7-2
ASSPRQGGTDTQY
>-|TRBJ2-7|TRBV9
ASSVGSATSYEQY
>-|TRBJ2-5|TRBV11-2
ASSLEAVLETQY
>-|TRBJ1-3|TRBV2
ASERGSGNTIY
>-|TRBJ2-5|TRBV5-1
ASSLAGAGRETQY
>TRBD2|TRBJ2-7|TRBV7-8
ASSLVIRTSDPYEQY
>TRBD1|TRBJ2-7|TRBV6-1
ASSPRDRGSYEQY
>-|TRBJ1-4|TRBV6-5
ASSYSIWGEDEKLF
>-|TRBJ1-5|TRBV30
AWSVFTLGPQH
>-|TRBJ1-3|TRBV7-6
ASSLAGSSFSGNTIY
>-|TRBJ2-6|TRBV5-1
ASSLELHSGANVLT
>TRBD1|TRBJ2-7|TRBV13
ASSLARTGGSEQY
>-|TRBJ1-1|TRBV7-2
ASSLAQNTEAF
>-|TRBJ2-1|TRBV7-2
ASSFRPVYEQF
>-|TRBJ2-7|TRBV15
ATSLRGLKGEQY
>-|TRBJ2-3|TRBV7-2
ASSLVGIFSTDTQY
>TRBD1|TRBJ2-5|TRBV23-1
ASSHRNPGTDQETQY
>-|TRBJ2-7|TRBV19
ASSTERYGTSNEQY
>-|TRBJ2-3|TRBV2
ASSEGGSTDTQY
>TRBD2|TRBJ2-5|TRBV5-4
ASSLALAGETQY